A single sample gave rise to the 29 T cell receptor beta chains below, sequenced in a study of blood T cells in healthy people across ages. Primed by a sample-barcoded 5' primer and a J-beta primer mix, a second PCR proceeded for about 7 to 11 cycles. MiXCR, applied by TCRdb to the 5' RACE reads, yields one record per CDR3 protein. There are roughly 930,000 distinct CDR3 sequences in the sample; about 48% occur only once, and around an eighth lies in the top ten. The sample comprised blood. These receptors came from a man aged 30 to 39 in good health.

J is TRBJ2-1 and V is TRBV10-3, with TRBD1 matching 8 bases. CDR1 ENHRY and CDR2 SYGVKD come from the germline V gene. J gave up 8 bases and V 4 bases, and 7 bases lay outside the gene matches. This CDR3 contains 14 residues. CDR3 DNA: TGTGCCATCAGTGTAGCGGCAGGGGGCCATGAGCAGTTCTTC. Its protein is CAISVAAGGHEQFF.

This rearrangement joins TRBV5-1 to TRBJ1-1, with 7 bases that match TRBD1. After removal of 1 base from V and 5 bases from J, the junction contained 8 bases not matched to a gene. The germline V gene has CDR1 SGHRS and CDR2 YFSETQ. The CDR3 has 15 residues. CDR3: CASSLMPGGGTEAFF. As DNA, the CDR3 is TGCGCCAGCAGCTTGATGCCAGGGGGGGGGACTGAAGCTTTCTTT. The variable domain in full, with the rest retrieved from reference TRBV5-1 and TRBJ1-1, is KAGVTQTPRYLIKTRGQQVTLSCSPISGHRSVSWYQQTPGQGLQFLFEYFSETQRNKGNFPGRFSGRQFSNSRSEMNVSTLELGDSALYLCASSLMPGGGTEAFFGQGTRLTVV.

The chain couples TRBV4-1 to TRBJ2-5; D is unclear. This CDR3 comprises 15 residues. CDR1 is MGHRA, CDR2 YSYEKL, per germline. The V end lost 4 bases, the J end lost 1 base, and 13 bases lay between the germline ends. This chain's CDR3 is CASSPRAATQETQYF. CDR3 sequence (DNA): TGCGCCAGCAGCCCACGGGCAGCCACCCAAGAGACCCAGTACTTC.

The chain uses TRBV7-2 and TRBJ2-5, with D perhaps TRBD2 (5 bases). The germline gives CDR1 SGHTA, CDR2 FQGNSA. Between the trimmed V and J ends, which lost 2 bases and 0 bases, there was a span of 16 bases. This CDR3 spans 17 amino acids. In DNA, the CDR3 is TGTGCCAGCAGCTTACTACCACAGCGGAGCCACCAAGAGACCCAGTACTTC. The encoded protein is CASSLLPQRSHQETQYF.

This sequence joins TRBV13 and TRBJ2-3; D is uncertain. The V end was cut by 1 base, the J end by 5 bases, with 10 bases between. Looked up from germline, CDR1 is PRHDT and CDR2 is FYEKMQ (reference sequence). The CDR3 is 14 residues long. CDR3 in amino acids: CASSLESGVDTQYF. For the CDR3, the DNA is TGTGCCAGCAGCTTAGAGAGTGGCGTAGATACGCAGTATTTT.

This rearrangement joins TRBV7-2 to TRBJ2-3; TRBD1 is a possible D gene (6 bases). Germline V gene lookup returns CDR1 SGHTA and CDR2 FQGNSA. Deletions cut 0 bases from V and 4 bases from J, with 20 bases between. The CDR3 sequence is 18 residues long. CDR3 in amino acids: CASSLAGTLASGADTQYF. In nucleotides, the CDR3 is TGTGCCAGCAGCTTAGCCGGGACACTCGCTTCAGGGGCAGATACGCAGTATTTT.

The V and J genes are TRBV20-1 and TRBJ2-3; 9 bases fit TRBD2. There are 15 residues in the CDR3. CDR1 and CDR2 from the germline V gene are DFQATT and SNEGSKA (reference sequence). V trimming: 6 bases; J trimming: 5 bases; junction bases outside the gene matches: 12. CDR3 region: CSALGLAPMEDTQYF. CDR3 coding DNA: TGCAGTGCCCTTGGACTAGCGCCTATGGAAGATACGCAGTATTTT.

The CDR3 DNA follows: TGTGCCAGCAGCTATGGACAGGGAGGAACCGTTAAAGAAAAACTGTTTTTT. It is translated as CASSYGQGGTVKEKLFF. The J gene is TRBJ1-4, the V gene TRBV7-2; TRBD1 matches at 8 bases. The germline V gene encodes CDR1 SGHTA and CDR2 FQGNSA. V dropped 4 bases and J dropped 8; count of bases not matched to a gene: 15. The CDR3 runs to 17 residues.

This clonotype was recorded a few times. This rearrangement joins TRBV27 to TRBJ1-2; D is unclear. Per germline, CDR1 MNHEY and CDR2 SMNVEV (reference sequence). Trimming stripped 5 bases from V and 4 bases from J, with 14 bases between. The CDR3 covers 14 residues. CDR3 sequence: CASSPGELGYGYTF. CDR3 coding DNA: TGTGCCAGCAGTCCAGGCGAGCTGGGCTATGGCTACACCTTC.

This clonotype was observed a few times. The chain combines TRBV4-1 with TRBJ2-3; D is possibly TRBD2 (5 bases). Germline assignment: CDR1 MGHRA and CDR2 YSYEKL. The CDR3 has 16 residues. V dropped 0 bases and J dropped 1 base, with 11 bases sitting between them. The CDR3 protein is CASSQDWESRTDTQYF. Written as DNA, the CDR3 is TGCGCCAGCAGCCAAGATTGGGAGTCCCGCACAGATACGCAGTATTTT.

This clonotype was recorded many times. This sequence may be a read error, since a much larger clone differs from it by one base. The rearrangement joins TRBV20-1 to TRBJ2-5; no reliable D call. Trimming left V 1 base short and J 11 bases short, with 26 bases between. From germline, CDR1 is DFQATT and CDR2 SNEGSKA (reference sequence). The CDR3 consists of 16 residues. CDR3 sequence (DNA): TGCAGTGCTAGAGTAGGTATACAGCTGGGCTACAATGAGCAGTACTTC. It translates to CSARVGIQLGYNEQYF.

This chain links TRBV7-2 with TRBJ1-5; D is possibly TRBD1 (5 bases). Trimming shortened V by 2 bases and J by 4 bases, and 9 bases separated the two germline ends. In germline, CDR1 is SGHTA, CDR2 FQGNSA. CDR3 length equals 14 residues. Here the CDR3 DNA reads TGTGCCAGCAGCTTAATGGCAGGGAATCAGCCCCAGCATTTT. Protein sequence: CASSLMAGNQPQHF.

The chain is built from TRBV20-1 and TRBJ2-3, with D possibly matching TRBD2 (6 bases). This CDR3 is built from 16 residues. Germline loops: CDR1 DFQATT, CDR2 SNEGSKA (reference sequence). V lost 3 bases, J lost 2 bases, and 18 bases lay in between. The CDR3 region has the DNA TGCAGTGCTAGGCGATTTGGGACTGACTACACAGATACGCAGTATTTT. Translated, it gives CSARRFGTDYTDTQYF.

The chain carries TRBV5-6 and TRBJ1-4; 9 positions agree with TRBD1. The CDR3 runs 15 residues. Germline V CDR1 and CDR2: SGHDT, YYEEEE. With 2 bases clipped from V and 10 bases from J, the junction kept 9 bases outside the gene matches. CDR3 region: CASSLEGTGRGKLFF. CDR3 sequence (DNA): TGTGCCAGCAGCTTAGAGGGGACAGGGAGAGGAAAACTGTTTTTT.

The J gene is TRBJ1-1, the V gene TRBV6-1, with TRBD1 matching over 8 bases. This CDR3 has 20 residues. V lost 3 bases to trimming and J lost 5 bases; unmatched junction nucleotides: 23. Germline V gene sequence: CDR1 MNHNS, CDR2 SASEGT. CDR3 nucleotide sequence: TGTGCCAGCAGTGAGAGGACAGGGATGGTTCATCTCTCGTCGTCGACTGAAGCTTTCTTT. Protein sequence: CASSERTGMVHLSSSTEAFF.

This clonotype has a single count. The J gene is TRBJ1-4, the V gene TRBV25-1, with 7 nucleotides matching TRBD1. V lost 1 base, J lost 5 bases, and 4 bases stayed unmatched. The CDR3 spans 15 residues. Germline CDR1 reads MGHDK; CDR2 reads SYGVNS. In nucleotides, the CDR3 is TGTGCCAGCAGTGAATTGGGGACAGAGAATGAAAAACTGTTTTTT. Its protein is CASSELGTENEKLFF.

This clonotype showed up many times. The CDR3 here is CASSDRFTGELFF. CDR3 bases: TGCGCCAGCAGTGACCGCTTCACCGGGGAGCTGTTTTTT. This rearrangement joins TRBV4-1 to TRBJ2-2, with D unresolved. The CDR3 runs to 13 residues. Germline V gene sequence: CDR1 MGHRA, CDR2 YSYEKL. Trimming stripped 6 bases from V and 4 bases from J, with 9 bases between.

This rearrangement joins TRBV4-1 to TRBJ2-2; 7 positions agree with TRBD1. CDR3 size: 16 residues. Germline lookup yields CDR1 MGHRA and CDR2 YSYEKL. V was pared by 1 base and J by 0 bases, with 2 bases of the junction left unmatched. The CDR3 spells CASSQGQGANTGELFF. As DNA, the CDR3 is TGCGCCAGCAGCCAAGGACAGGGCGCGAACACCGGGGAGCTGTTTTTT.

V gene TRBV5-1 combines with J gene TRBJ2-6; D gene uncertain. Trimming left V 3 bases short and J 1 base short, with 8 bases between. Germline CDR1 and CDR2: SGHRS and YFSETQ. The CDR3 totals 15 residues. CDR3 DNA sequence: TGCGCCAGCAGCTCCCAAAAATCTGGGGCCAACGTCCTGACTTTC. This translates into CASSSQKSGANVLTF. The variable domain in full, with the rest retrieved from reference TRBV5-1 and TRBJ2-6, is KAGVTQTPRYLIKTRGQQVTLSCSPISGHRSVSWYQQTPGQGLQFLFEYFSETQRNKGNFPGRFSGRQFSNSRSEMNVSTLELGDSALYLCASSSQKSGANVLTFGAGSRLTVL.

This clonotype was found many times. The chain is built from TRBV5-1 and TRBJ2-5; TRBD1 might be the D (5 bases). The CDR3 is 15 residues long. The V gene lost 2 bases and the J gene lost 0 bases, with 11 bases spanning the gap. Germline CDR1 SGHRS, CDR2 YFSETQ. CDR3 loop: CASSLPSGNQETQYF. The CDR3 DNA is TGCGCCAGCAGCTTACCCTCAGGGAACCAAGAGACCCAGTACTTC.

The rearrangement links TRBV20-1 to TRBJ2-7, with 7 bases identical to TRBD1. The V segment lost 6 bases and the J segment 2 bases; nucleotides outside the gene matches: 7. CDR1 is DFQATT, CDR2 SNEGSKA, per germline (reference sequence). The CDR3 covers 13 residues. DNA of the CDR3: TGCAGTGCACCGACAGGGCCCCCCTACGAGCAGTACTTC. It translates to CSAPTGPPYEQYF.

This clonotype was counted between two and nine times. This chain uses TRBV4-1 with TRBJ2-5; 9 bases fit TRBD2. CDR1 is MGHRA and CDR2 is YSYEKL in the germline V gene. Germline trimming cut 1 base from V and 5 bases from J; bases unmatched to any gene: 8. This CDR3 is 16 amino acids long. The CDR3 here is CASSQGKTSGLETQYF. As DNA, the CDR3 is TGCGCCAGCAGCCAAGGAAAGACTAGCGGTCTCGAGACCCAGTACTTC.

This clonotype has more than one count but fewer than ten. The chain carries TRBV4-2 and TRBJ2-7; D assignment may be TRBD1 or TRBD2 (5 bases each). Trimming stripped 3 bases from V and 2 bases from J, with 14 bases between. This CDR3 spans 15 amino acids. Germline V CDR1 and CDR2: LGHNA, YNFKEQ. The CDR3 region is CASSQRDADAYEQYF. In nucleotides, the CDR3 is TGTGCCAGCAGCCAGAGGGACGCCGACGCCTACGAGCAGTACTTC.

This chain connects TRBV7-6 to TRBJ2-7; 7 bases fit TRBD2. The V and J ends lost 2 bases and 0 bases, in that order; junction bases with no gene match: 7. The CDR3 contains 16 residues. The V gene's germline CDR1 is SGHVS and CDR2 FNYEAQ. For the CDR3, the DNA is TGTGCCAGCAGCTTAAATATCGCTAGCGGCTCCTACGAGCAGTACTTC. Protein: CASSLNIASGSYEQYF.

The chain uses TRBV4-1 and TRBJ1-5, with D possibly TRBD1 on 5 matching bases. Germline V gives CDR1 MGHRA, CDR2 YSYEKL. The CDR3 totals 16 residues. V was pared by 0 bases and J by 4 bases, with 13 bases between. The CDR3 sequence is CASSQESLGANQPQHF. In DNA form, the CDR3 reads TGCGCCAGCAGCCAAGAATCTCTCGGGGCAAATCAGCCCCAGCATTTT.

The rearrangement links TRBV12-3 or TRBV12-4 to TRBJ2-1, with 7 nucleotides matching TRBD1. The CDR3 has 18 amino acids. V was pared by 5 bases and J by 2 bases, with 15 bases of the junction left unmatched. In DNA form, the CDR3 reads TGTGCCAGCAGTCGAGAACAGGGGCCCCGGGGAACCTACAATGAGCAGTTCTTC. Translation gives CASSREQGPRGTYNEQFF.

CDR3 nucleotides: TGCGCCAGCAGGACGGGACAGCACAATGAGCAGTACTTC. Amino acids: CASRTGQHNEQYF. The chain joins TRBV10-2 to TRBJ2-5; TRBD1 matches at 7 bases. Germline assignment: CDR1 WSHSY and CDR2 SAAADI. The CDR3 is 13 residues long. V shed 6 bases, J shed 11 bases, and the junction held 12 bases outside the gene matches.

This clonotype turned up a few times. This chain uses TRBV20-1 with TRBJ1-2; TRBD1 matches 8 bases. Germline assignment: CDR1 DFQATT and CDR2 SNEGSKA (reference sequence). Trimming removed 2 bases from V and 4 bases from J; junction bases left unmatched: 6. The CDR3 loop spans 14 amino acids. CDR3 in DNA: TGCAGTGCTAGACCGCAGACAGGGGCCTATGGCTACACCTTC. Translated: CSARPQTGAYGYTF.

This clonotype was counted only a few times. J is TRBJ2-5 and V is TRBV4-1; D is perhaps TRBD1 (5 bases). Deletions cut 1 base from V and 3 bases from J, with 12 bases between. The length of the CDR3 is 15 residues. Germline-derived CDR1 and CDR2 are MGHRA and YSYEKL. The CDR3 here is CASSQARDRKETQYF. In nucleotides, the CDR3 is TGCGCCAGCAGCCAAGCCAGGGATAGGAAAGAGACCCAGTACTTC.